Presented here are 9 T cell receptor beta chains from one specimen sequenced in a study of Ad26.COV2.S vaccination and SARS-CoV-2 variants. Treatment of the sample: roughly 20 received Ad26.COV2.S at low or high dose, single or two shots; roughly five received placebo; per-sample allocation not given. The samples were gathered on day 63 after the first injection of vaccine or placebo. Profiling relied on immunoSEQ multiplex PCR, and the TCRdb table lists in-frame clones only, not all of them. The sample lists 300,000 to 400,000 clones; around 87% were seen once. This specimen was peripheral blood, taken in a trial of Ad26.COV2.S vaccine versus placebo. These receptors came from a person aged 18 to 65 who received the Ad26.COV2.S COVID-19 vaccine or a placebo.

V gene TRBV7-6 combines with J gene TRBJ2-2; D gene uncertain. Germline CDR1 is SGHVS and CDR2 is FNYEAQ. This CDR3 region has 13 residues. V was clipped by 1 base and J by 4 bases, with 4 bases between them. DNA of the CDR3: TGTGCCAGCAGCTTAGGGTCCACCGGGGAGCTGTTTTTT. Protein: CASSLGSTGELFF.

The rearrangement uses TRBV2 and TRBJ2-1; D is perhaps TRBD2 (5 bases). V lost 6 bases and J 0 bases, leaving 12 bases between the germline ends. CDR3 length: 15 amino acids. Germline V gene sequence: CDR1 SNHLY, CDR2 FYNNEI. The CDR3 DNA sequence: TGTGCCAGCAGGTGGACTGAGAGCTCCTACAATGAGCAGTTCTTC. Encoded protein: CASRWTESSYNEQFF.

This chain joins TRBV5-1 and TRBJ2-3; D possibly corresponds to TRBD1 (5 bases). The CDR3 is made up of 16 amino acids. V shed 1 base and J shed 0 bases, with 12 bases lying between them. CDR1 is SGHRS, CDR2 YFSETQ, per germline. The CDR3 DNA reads TGCGCCAGCAGCTTGAGGGGAACTTCTAGCACAGATACGCAGTATTTT. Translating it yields CASSLRGTSSTDTQYF.

Here the CDR3 DNA reads TGTGCCAGCAGCTTTAACACCGGGGAGCTGTTTTTT. It codes for CASSFNTGELFF. J is TRBJ2-2 and V is TRBV7-3; D not certain. Germline V gives CDR1 SGHTA, CDR2 FQGTGA. This CDR3 comprises 12 residues. V lost 3 bases and J 2 bases, leaving 1 base between the germline ends.

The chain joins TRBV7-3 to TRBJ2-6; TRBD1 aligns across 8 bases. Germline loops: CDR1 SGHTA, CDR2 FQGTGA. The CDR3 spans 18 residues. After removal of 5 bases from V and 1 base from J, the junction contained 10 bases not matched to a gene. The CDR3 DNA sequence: TGTGCCAGCAGCCAGGGTGGGACAGGAGGATCTGGGGCCAACGTCCTGACTTTC. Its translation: CASSQGGTGGSGANVLTF.

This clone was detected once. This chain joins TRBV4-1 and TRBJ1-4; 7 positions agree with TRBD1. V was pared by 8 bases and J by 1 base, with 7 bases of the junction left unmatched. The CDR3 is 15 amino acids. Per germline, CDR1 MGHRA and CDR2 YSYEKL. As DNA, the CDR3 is TGCGCCAGCTTTCCCCAGGGGGGAACTAATGAAAAACTGTTTTTT. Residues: CASFPQGGTNEKLFF.

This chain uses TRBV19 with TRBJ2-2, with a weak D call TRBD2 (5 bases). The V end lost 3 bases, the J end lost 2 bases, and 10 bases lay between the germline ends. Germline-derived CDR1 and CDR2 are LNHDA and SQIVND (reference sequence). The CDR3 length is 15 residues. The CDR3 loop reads CASSIRTDNTGELFF. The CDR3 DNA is TGTGCCAGTAGTATCAGGACTGATAACACCGGGGAGCTGTTTTTT.

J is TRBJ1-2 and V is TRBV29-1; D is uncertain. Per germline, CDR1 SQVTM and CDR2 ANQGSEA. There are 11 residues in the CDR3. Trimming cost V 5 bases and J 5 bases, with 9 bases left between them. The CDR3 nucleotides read TGCAGCGTTACACAGTCTTATGGCTACACCTTC. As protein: CSVTQSYGYTF.

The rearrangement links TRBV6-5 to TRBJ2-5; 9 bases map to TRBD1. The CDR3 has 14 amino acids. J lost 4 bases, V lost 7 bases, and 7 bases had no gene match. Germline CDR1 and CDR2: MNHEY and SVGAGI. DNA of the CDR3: TGTGCCAGCACCAAGGGACAGGGTGCAGAGACCCAGTACTTC. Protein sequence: CASTKGQGAETQYF.